The 18 T cell receptor beta chains listed next were all sequenced from one sample in a study of blood T cell repertoires in COVID-19. Using immunoSEQ multiplex PCR, the repertoire was profiled, and TCRdb retains in-frame clones only, with some absent. Of about 49,000 clones listed, 70% to 85% are singletons. Sequencing was performed on peripheral blood. These receptors were obtained from a human donor in a cohort sampled during active COVID-19.

The chain carries TRBV7-9 and TRBJ1-1; 10 nucleotides line up with TRBD1. Germline lookup yields CDR1 SEHNR and CDR2 FQNEAQ (reference sequence). The CDR3 has 15 amino acids. With V trimmed by 6 bases and J by 2 bases, 6 bases remained unmatched. The CDR3 loop reads CASREDRGINTEAFF. The CDR3 bases are TGTGCCAGCAGAGAGGACAGGGGGATAAACACTGAAGCTTTCTTT.

The chain links TRBV6-2 or TRBV6-3 to TRBJ2-7, with 8 bases lining up with TRBD2. The CDR3 has 17 residues. Germline CDR1 reads MNHEY; CDR2 reads SVGEGT. V shed 0 bases, J shed 0 bases, and the junction held 7 bases outside the gene matches. CDR3 DNA: TGTGCCAGCAGTTACTCGAGCGGGAGATATAGCTCCTACGAGCAGTACTTC. Amino acid sequence: CASSYSSGRYSSYEQYF.

The chain carries TRBV9 and TRBJ1-2, with a tentative D call TRBD1 (6 bases). The CDR3 has 15 amino acids. Trimming cost V 4 bases and J 4 bases, with 17 bases left between them. Germline V gene lookup returns CDR1 SGDLS and CDR2 YYNGEE. CDR3 in amino acids: CASSKPGHQTYGYTF. DNA for the CDR3: TGTGCCAGCAGCAAACCGGGACATCAAACCTATGGCTACACCTTC.

The DNA for the CDR3 is TGCGCCAGCAGCCAAGAGTACCGGGAGGCAGATACGCAGTATTTT. The encoded protein is CASSQEYREADTQYF. The V gene is TRBV4-3, the J gene TRBJ2-3; 7 bases line up with TRBD2. The ends lost 0 bases at V and 4 bases at J; junction bases unmatched: 4. This CDR3 comprises 15 residues. Germline V CDR1 and CDR2: LGHNA, YSLEER.

V gene TRBV4-1 combines with J gene TRBJ1-1, with a weak D call TRBD1 (5 bases). V was clipped by 1 base and J by 1 base, with 13 bases between them. From germline, CDR1 is MGHRA and CDR2 YSYEKL. The CDR3 contains 16 residues. The CDR3 spells CASSQGVRASNTEAFF. In DNA form, the CDR3 reads TGCGCCAGCAGCCAAGGAGTCAGGGCGTCGAACACTGAAGCTTTCTTT.

Only a few counts were recorded for this clone. CDR3 DNA sequence: TGTGCCAGCAGCTCACCTTTTAGTGGACAGGGAAGCACAGATACGCAGTATTTT. The encoded protein is CASSSPFSGQGSTDTQYF. The rearrangement uses TRBV7-9 and TRBJ2-3; 8 bases line up with TRBD1. The trim removed 4 bases at V and 0 bases at J, leaving 12 bases unmatched. The CDR3 length is 18 residues. Per the germline V gene, CDR1 is SEHNR and CDR2 is FQNEAQ (reference sequence).

This clone was counted between two and nine times. The V and J genes are TRBV30 and TRBJ1-5; tentative D call: TRBD1 (5 bases). Trimming removed 3 bases from V and 2 bases from J, with 8 bases in between. Germline V gives CDR1 GTSNPN, CDR2 SVGIG (reference sequence). CDR3 size: 13 residues. CDR3 region: CAWSGGGNQPQHF. Written as DNA, the CDR3 is TGTGCCTGGAGCGGGGGGGGCAATCAGCCCCAGCATTTT.

In the case of this clone: At one boundary the junction diverges from the germline segment, which might be a read error. The chain uses TRBV11-1 and TRBJ2-1; 12 nucleotides align to TRBD2. CDR3 length: 15 residues. CDR1 and CDR2 (germline): SGHAT, FQDESV (reference sequence). DNA for the CDR3: TGTGCCAGCAGCCTAGCGGGAGGGGCCTACAATGAGCAGTTCTTC. Amino acid sequence: CASSLAGGAYNEQFF.

This chain joins TRBV18 and TRBJ1-2; 9 positions agree with TRBD1. The length of the CDR3 is 14 residues. Germline V gene sequence: CDR1 KGHSH, CDR2 LQKENI. The V gene end was trimmed by 4 bases and the J gene end by 2 bases; junction bases not matched to a gene: 2. The CDR3 protein is CASSLGTGNYGYTF. The CDR3 coding sequence is TGTGCCAGCTCACTAGGGACAGGGAACTATGGCTACACCTTC.

This CDR3 reads CASSLSAGIKGHEQYF. The CDR3 region has the DNA TGTGCCAGCAGCTTATCAGCGGGAATCAAGGGTCACGAGCAGTACTTC. This rearrangement joins TRBV7-2 to TRBJ2-7; TRBD2 matches 7 bases. The V gene end was trimmed by 2 bases and the J gene end by 5 bases; junction bases not matched to a gene: 12. In germline, CDR1 is SGHTA, CDR2 FQGNSA. The CDR3 length is 16 residues.

As DNA, the CDR3 is TGTGCCTGGAGTACTCGGGGTGAAAAACTGTTTTTT. Translating it yields CAWSTRGEKLFF. This rearrangement joins TRBV30 to TRBJ1-4; D gene uncertain. Germline V lookup: CDR1 GTSNPN, CDR2 SVGIG (reference sequence). CDR3 size: 12 residues. Trimming removed 2 bases from V and 7 bases from J, with 8 bases in between.

The chain is built from TRBV6-2 or TRBV6-3 and TRBJ2-4, with D possibly TRBD2 on 5 matching bases. From germline, CDR1 is MNHEY and CDR2 SVGEGT. V lost 0 bases, J lost 0 bases, and 6 bases lay in between. This CDR3 is built from 15 residues. CDR3 bases: TGTGCCAGCAGTTACTCCGGGGTAGCCAAAAACATTCAGTACTTC. This sequence encodes CASSYSGVAKNIQYF.

The chain joins TRBV18 to TRBJ1-1; D not certain. The germline V and J ends were trimmed by 3 bases and 1 base, with 6 bases remaining between them. CDR1 is KGHSH and CDR2 is LQKENI in the germline V gene. The CDR3 has 13 amino acids. CDR3 nucleotides: TGTGCCAGCTCACCTGTACAGAACACTGAAGCTTTCTTT. It encodes CASSPVQNTEAFF.

The sample holds one count of this clone. The rearrangement links TRBV2 to TRBJ2-5, with 8 positions matching TRBD1. The CDR3 spans 16 residues. The germline V gene has CDR1 SNHLY and CDR2 FYNNEI. V trimming: 6 bases; J trimming: 1 base; junction bases outside the gene matches: 10. The CDR3 loop reads CASRERRGTGQETQYF. The CDR3 coding sequence is TGTGCCAGCAGGGAGCGCCGAGGGACAGGCCAAGAGACCCAGTACTTC. The complete variable domain, with remaining parts taken from reference TRBV2 and TRBJ2-5, reads EPEVTQTPSHQVTQMGQEVILRCVPISNHLYFYWYRQILGQKVEFLVSFYNNEISEKSEIFDDQFSVERPDGSNFTLKIRSTKLEDSAMYFCASRERRGTGQETQYFGPGTRLLVL.

The chain recombines TRBV5-6 with TRBJ1-5, with D unclear. Trimming pared 0 bases from V and 0 bases from J, leaving 13 bases between. Germline loops: CDR1 SGHDT, CDR2 YYEEEE. The CDR3 consists of 17 residues. CDR3 region: CASSLARGINSNQPQHF. The CDR3 region has the DNA TGTGCCAGCAGCTTGGCCAGAGGAATTAATAGCAATCAGCCCCAGCATTTT.

The CDR3 DNA follows: TGTGCCACCGGGACAGGGGCAAATAGCAATCAGCCCCAGCATTTT. The encoded protein is CATGTGANSNQPQHF. V and J are TRBV7-9 and TRBJ1-5, with 10 nucleotides matching TRBD1. The length of the CDR3 is 15 residues. Losses at the gene ends were 10 bases for V and 0 bases for J; bases not matched to a gene: 6. Germline V CDR1 and CDR2: SEHNR, FQNEAQ (reference sequence).

In nucleotides, the CDR3 is TGTGCCAGCAGCCAACAACTAGCGGGAGCATCCCGGGCCCAGTACTTC. It translates to CASSQQLAGASRAQYF. The chain combines TRBV3-1 (or the pseudogene TRBV3-2) with TRBJ2-5; TRBD2 aligns across 11 bases. The V and J ends lost 2 bases and 9 bases, in that order; junction bases with no gene match: 11. The CDR3 contains 16 residues. In germline, CDR1 is LGHDT, CDR2 YNNKEL (reference sequence).

This clone was counted a few times. The sample contains more than one DNA sequence encoding this CDR3. The chain couples TRBV9 to TRBJ1-4, with 7 bases lining up with TRBD1. CDR3 length equals 15 residues. Germline V lookup: CDR1 SGDLS, CDR2 YYNGEE. V was clipped by 4 bases and J by 2 bases; unmatched bases: 5. DNA of the CDR3: TGTGCCAGCAGCCCAAGACAGGGTACTAATGAAAAACTGTTTTTT. Encoded protein: CASSPRQGTNEKLFF.